Listed here are 29 T cell receptor beta chains from one sample, sequenced in a study of cytomegalovirus exposure and HLA in healthy donors. The PCR was carried out with 60 Vbeta primers and 13 Jbeta primers. Libraries were prepared by immunoSEQ multiplex PCR; TCRdb keeps only in-frame clonotypes and omits some of them. Of around 180,000 clones listed, around 79% are singletons. The sequencing sample was made of PBMCs. The source is a woman aged 45-59 years in good health and CMV-seronegative.

The V gene is TRBV4-1, the J gene TRBJ1-6; D remains unclear. From germline, CDR1 is MGHRA and CDR2 YSYEKL. CDR3 length equals 16 residues. With 0 bases removed from V and 7 bases from J, the gap between germline ends came to 13 bases. In nucleotides, the CDR3 is TGCGCCAGCAGCCAAGAAGCCGCCACGTCGAATTCACCCCTCCACTTT. The encoded protein is CASSQEAATSNSPLHF.

The chain employs TRBV7-6 and TRBJ2-2; 9 bases line up with TRBD2. CDR1 and CDR2 (germline): SGHVS, FNYEAQ. The J segment lost 5 bases and the V segment lost 3 bases, leaving 7 bases of the junction unmatched. The CDR3 extends over 16 amino acids. CDR3 region: CASSFGGGASTGELFF. The CDR3 DNA is TGTGCCAGCAGCTTTGGCGGGGGGGCCAGTACCGGGGAGCTGTTTTTT.

The chain employs TRBV5-1 and TRBJ2-2; 9 bases align to TRBD1. J was trimmed by 3 bases and V by 1 base; bases with no gene match: 4. The CDR3 extends over 16 amino acids. Germline CDR1 SGHRS, CDR2 YFSETQ. For the CDR3, the DNA is TGCGCCAGCAGCTTGTTACAGGGGGCGGACACCGGGGAGCTGTTTTTT. This encodes CASSLLQGADTGELFF. Supplemented by reference TRBV5-1 and TRBJ2-2, the full variable domain reads KAGVTQTPRYLIKTRGQQVTLSCSPISGHRSVSWYQQTPGQGLQFLFEYFSETQRNKGNFPGRFSGRQFSNSRSEMNVSTLELGDSALYLCASSLLQGADTGELFFGEGSRLTVL.

This clone was recorded many times. CDR3 amino acids: CASSEGAMNTEAFF. CDR3 bases: TGCGCCAGCAGCGAGGGGGCGATGAACACTGAAGCTTTCTTT. This chain uses TRBV4-1 with TRBJ1-1; TRBD1 matches at 7 bases. With V trimmed by 5 bases and J by 0 bases, 3 bases remained unmatched. There are 14 residues in the CDR3. Germline V gene data show CDR1 as MGHRA and CDR2 as YSYEKL.

This clone appeared a single time. This rearrangement joins TRBV7-2 to TRBJ1-6; the D is unclear. CDR1 and CDR2 from the germline V gene are SGHTA and FQGNSA. CDR3 length equals 14 residues. Between the trimmed V and J ends, which lost 4 bases and 5 bases, there was a span of 9 bases. The CDR3 coding sequence is TGTGCCAGCAGCTCTCAGGCGAATAATTCACCCCTCCACTTT. Protein product: CASSSQANNSPLHF.

The rearrangement links TRBV11-2 to TRBJ2-5; 7 positions agree with TRBD1. CDR3 length: 15 amino acids. Germline V gene data show CDR1 as SGHAT and CDR2 as FQNNGV. Trimming removed 5 bases from V and 1 base from J; junction bases left unmatched: 7. The CDR3 loop is CASSPWDSPQETQYF. For the CDR3, the DNA is TGTGCCAGCAGCCCCTGGGACAGCCCCCAAGAGACCCAGTACTTC.

The rearrangement uses TRBV7-6 and TRBJ1-4; TRBD1 is a possible D gene (5 bases). Looked up from germline, CDR1 is SGHVS and CDR2 is FNYEAQ. V was pared by 6 bases and J by 2 bases, with 19 bases between. The CDR3 covers 17 residues. The CDR3 sequence: CASSHTQGALTNEKLFF. CDR3 DNA: TGTGCCAGCAGTCATACCCAAGGGGCTCTTACTAATGAAAAACTGTTTTTT.

This clone was seen only a few times. CDR3 nucleotide sequence: TGTGCCAGCAGTGAAGAAGGGGGTTGGGGACGGTCAAACTATGGCTACACCTTC. As protein: CASSEEGGWGRSNYGYTF. The chain is built from TRBV6-1 and TRBJ1-2; perhaps TRBD1 as D (6 bases). Germline CDR1 reads MNHNS; CDR2 reads SASEGT. Trimming stripped 1 base from V and 2 bases from J, with 20 bases between. There are 18 residues in the CDR3.

The chain employs TRBV25-1 and TRBJ1-3; TRBD1 matches at 7 bases. There are 14 residues in the CDR3. J lost 11 bases, V lost 3 bases, and 10 bases had no gene match. Per germline, CDR1 MGHDK and CDR2 SYGVNS. The chain's CDR3 is CASSDRPGQTAIYF. CDR3 DNA sequence: TGTGCCAGCAGTGATAGACCGGGACAGACGGCCATATATTTT.

The rearrangement links TRBV28 to TRBJ2-7, with D tentatively TRBD1 (5 bases). Germline V gene sequence: CDR1 MDHEN, CDR2 SYDVKM. Trimming cost V 3 bases and J 5 bases, with 11 bases left between them. The CDR3 runs 13 residues. The CDR3 nucleotides are TGTGCCAGCAGTTTGGTAGGGGTACACGAGCAGTACTTC. The encoded protein is CASSLVGVHEQYF.

The V call is TRBV13, the J call TRBJ2-3; perhaps TRBD2 as D (6 bases). CDR1 PRHDT and CDR2 FYEKMQ come from the germline V gene (reference sequence). The CDR3 consists of 14 residues. The V and J ends lost 4 bases and 6 bases respectively, with 14 bases between them. Written as DNA, the CDR3 is TGTGCCAGCAGCTCTGGGAGGAGGTCGGATACGCAGTATTTT. Translation: CASSSGRRSDTQYF.

The rearrangement links TRBV10-3 to TRBJ2-2; D is uncertain. Trimming took 7 bases from V and 5 from J, leaving 14 bases between them. The germline V gene encodes CDR1 ENHRY and CDR2 SYGVKD. This CDR3 has 14 residues. CDR3 in amino acids: CAIKEQILTGELFF. The CDR3 nucleotides read TGTGCCATCAAGGAACAGATCCTGACCGGGGAGCTGTTTTTT.

The rearrangement joins TRBV5-1 to TRBJ2-7; 14 nucleotides match TRBD2. The CDR3 is 18 residues long. V shed 1 base, J shed 5 bases, and the junction held 11 bases outside the gene matches. The germline V gene encodes CDR1 SGHRS and CDR2 YFSETQ. The CDR3 region has the DNA TGCGCCAGCAGCTTGAGGGGAAGACTAGCGGGGGGGATCAACGAGCAGTACTTC. This encodes CASSLRGRLAGGINEQYF.

V is TRBV9 and J is TRBJ2-7; D not certain. Germline CDR1 SGDLS, CDR2 YYNGEE. CDR3 length: 14 amino acids. The germline V and J ends were trimmed by 0 bases and 4 bases, with 11 bases remaining between them. The CDR3 region is CASSVGPSFYEQYF. DNA of the CDR3: TGTGCCAGCAGCGTAGGTCCCTCTTTTTACGAGCAGTACTTC.

The V call is TRBV28, the J call TRBJ2-2; possible D gene TRBD1, 6 bases. Germline V gene data show CDR1 as MDHEN and CDR2 as SYDVKM. This CDR3 has 15 amino acids. V gave up 5 bases and J gave up 3 bases, with 13 bases separating them. CDR3 bases: TGTGCCAGCAGTAGCTACAGGGAATACACCGGGGAGCTGTTTTTT. It translates to CASSSYREYTGELFF.

This chain connects TRBV20-1 to TRBJ1-2; no reliable D call. The CDR3 covers 11 residues. The germline CDR1 and CDR2 sequences are DFQATT and SNEGSKA (reference sequence). V shed 3 bases and J shed 5 bases, with 7 bases lying between them. The CDR3 loop is CSARTGYGYTF. CDR3 nucleotide sequence: TGCAGTGCTAGGACGGGATATGGCTACACCTTC.

A single count supports this clone. The chain joins TRBV28 to TRBJ2-1; TRBD2 aligns across 10 bases. There are 18 residues in the CDR3. The germline V gene encodes CDR1 MDHEN and CDR2 SYDVKM. J lost 7 bases, V lost 5 bases, and 17 bases had no gene match. The CDR3 sequence is CASSPYRKLAGMGNEQFF. The CDR3 DNA reads TGTGCCAGCAGTCCCTACCGTAAACTAGCGGGAATGGGGAATGAGCAGTTCTTC.

This clone was seen a few times. V gene TRBV2 combines with J gene TRBJ2-7, with 7 positions matching TRBD1. The V and J ends lost 4 bases and 3 bases, in that order; junction bases with no gene match: 6. The length of the CDR3 is 14 residues. Germline-derived CDR1 and CDR2 are SNHLY and FYNNEI. CDR3 nucleotide sequence: TGTGCCAGCAGTGTATCACAGGGGATCTACGAGCAGTACTTC. Translation gives CASSVSQGIYEQYF.

This clone occurred a few times. The chain combines TRBV6-1 with TRBJ2-7; 7 bases match TRBD1. The CDR3 spans 13 residues. The J segment lost 2 bases and the V segment lost 3 bases, leaving 1 base of the junction unmatched. Germline CDR1 reads MNHNS; CDR2 reads SASEGT. The CDR3 is CASSEGQPYEQYF. CDR3 sequence (DNA): TGTGCCAGCAGTGAGGGACAGCCCTACGAGCAGTACTTC.

The chain joins TRBV7-9 to TRBJ1-1, with D possibly TRBD1 on 5 matching bases. Germline loops: CDR1 SEHNR, CDR2 FQNEAQ (reference sequence). The ends were cut back, 4 bases at V and 1 base at J, with 7 bases in the middle. This CDR3 is built from 13 residues. The CDR3 is CASSYTGNTEAFF. CDR3 DNA sequence: TGTGCCAGCAGCTACACAGGGAACACTGAAGCTTTCTTT.

Concerning this clone: Other DNA sequences in this specimen translate into the identical CDR3. V and J are TRBV6-5 and TRBJ1-2, with 7 bases lining up with TRBD1. The CDR3 is made up of 13 amino acids. Germline lookup yields CDR1 MNHEY and CDR2 SVGAGI. With V trimmed by 5 bases and J by 2 bases, 2 bases remained unmatched. The CDR3 is CASSLQGNYGYTF. CDR3 coding DNA: TGTGCCAGCAGTCTACAGGGGAACTATGGCTACACCTTC.

This chain connects TRBV28 to TRBJ2-1; D might be TRBD2 (7 bases). Germline CDR1 and CDR2: MDHEN and SYDVKM. This CDR3 spans 15 amino acids. V lost 6 bases and J 5 bases, leaving 17 bases between the germline ends. DNA of the CDR3: TGTGCCAGCAGCCCCGAGGGGGGGGGACACAATGAGCAGTTCTTC. Translation gives CASSPEGGGHNEQFF.

The rearrangement uses TRBV7-3 and TRBJ2-6; D unclear. Trimming left V 1 base short and J 0 bases short, with 7 bases between. CDR3 length equals 16 residues. Germline V gives CDR1 SGHTA, CDR2 FQGTGA. The CDR3 DNA reads TGTGCCAGCAGCTTAATGCCGAGCTCTGGGGCCAACGTCCTGACTTTC. Encoded protein: CASSLMPSSGANVLTF. The entire variable domain, with the rest obtained from reference TRBV7-3 and TRBJ2-6, is as follows: GAGVSQTPSNKVTEKGKYVELRCDPISGHTALYWYRQSLGQGPEFLIYFQGTGAADDSGLPNDRFFAVRPEGSVSTLKIQRTERGDSAVYLCASSLMPSSGANVLTFGAGSRLTVL.

The chain has TRBV4-2 and TRBJ1-5; 8 bases are shared with TRBD1. There are 14 residues in the CDR3. Per germline, CDR1 LGHNA and CDR2 YNFKEQ. Trimming took 1 base from V and 7 from J; bases not matched to a gene: 3. The CDR3 is CASSQAGGVQPQHF. The CDR3 DNA reads as TGTGCCAGCAGCCAAGCAGGGGGCGTGCAGCCCCAGCATTTT.

A single count supports this clone. The J gene is TRBJ2-7, the V gene TRBV5-1; perhaps TRBD1 as D (6 bases). The V gene lost 4 bases and the J gene lost 3 bases, with 8 bases spanning the gap. This CDR3 is built from 12 residues. Germline-derived CDR1 and CDR2 are SGHRS and YFSETQ. CDR3 protein: CASSQGSYEQYF. Here the CDR3 DNA reads TGCGCCAGCAGCCAGGGGAGCTACGAGCAGTACTTC.

The chain combines TRBV5-1 with TRBJ2-1; 15 nucleotides agree with TRBD2. CDR1 is SGHRS, CDR2 YFSETQ, per germline. J lost 7 bases, V lost 4 bases, and 9 bases had no gene match. The CDR3 has 17 amino acids. The CDR3 DNA reads as TGCGCCAGCAGCACTTGGACTAGCGGGGGGGCCCTAAATGAGCAGTTCTTC. Translated: CASSTWTSGGALNEQFF. Filled out from reference TRBV5-1 and TRBJ2-1, the complete variable domain reads KAGVTQTPRYLIKTRGQQVTLSCSPISGHRSVSWYQQTPGQGLQFLFEYFSETQRNKGNFPGRFSGRQFSNSRSEMNVSTLELGDSALYLCASSTWTSGGALNEQFFGPGTRLTVL.

The genes are TRBV6-1 and TRBJ1-4; D remains ambiguous. V shed 6 bases and J shed 7 bases, with 15 bases lying between them. The CDR3 totals 14 residues. The germline CDR1 and CDR2 sequences are MNHNS and SASEGT. CDR3 nucleotide sequence: TGTGCCAGCAGAATCACAGCAGGTAGTGAAAAACTGTTTTTT. Protein: CASRITAGSEKLFF.

The rearrangement links TRBV9 to TRBJ2-2; 7 bases map to TRBD2. V trimming: 1 base; J trimming: 2 bases; junction bases outside the gene matches: 5. This CDR3 has 16 residues. Per germline, CDR1 SGDLS and CDR2 YYNGEE. This CDR3 is CASSVHLAANTGELFF. The CDR3 DNA reads as TGTGCCAGCAGCGTACATCTAGCGGCAAACACCGGGGAGCTGTTTTTT.

This clone was counted once. CDR3 region: CASSTGIGYEQYF. The CDR3 DNA is TGTGCCAGTAGTACCGGGATAGGGTACGAGCAGTACTTC. The chain couples TRBV19 to TRBJ2-7; a weak D match, TRBD2 (5 bases). The CDR3 contains 13 residues. Germline-derived CDR1 and CDR2 are LNHDA and SQIVND (reference sequence). V was pared by 4 bases and J by 4 bases, with 11 bases between.